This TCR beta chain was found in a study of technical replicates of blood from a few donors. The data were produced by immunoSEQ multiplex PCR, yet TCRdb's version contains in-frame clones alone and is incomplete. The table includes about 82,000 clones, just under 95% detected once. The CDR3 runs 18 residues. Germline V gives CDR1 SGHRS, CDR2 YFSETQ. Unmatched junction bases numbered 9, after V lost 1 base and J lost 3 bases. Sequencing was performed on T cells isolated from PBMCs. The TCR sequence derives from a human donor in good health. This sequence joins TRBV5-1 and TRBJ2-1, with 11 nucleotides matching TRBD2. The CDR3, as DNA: TGCGCCAGCAGCTTGCAAGGGGGGACTAGCGGATACTACAATGAGCAGTTCTTC. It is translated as CASSLQGGTSGYYNEQFF.